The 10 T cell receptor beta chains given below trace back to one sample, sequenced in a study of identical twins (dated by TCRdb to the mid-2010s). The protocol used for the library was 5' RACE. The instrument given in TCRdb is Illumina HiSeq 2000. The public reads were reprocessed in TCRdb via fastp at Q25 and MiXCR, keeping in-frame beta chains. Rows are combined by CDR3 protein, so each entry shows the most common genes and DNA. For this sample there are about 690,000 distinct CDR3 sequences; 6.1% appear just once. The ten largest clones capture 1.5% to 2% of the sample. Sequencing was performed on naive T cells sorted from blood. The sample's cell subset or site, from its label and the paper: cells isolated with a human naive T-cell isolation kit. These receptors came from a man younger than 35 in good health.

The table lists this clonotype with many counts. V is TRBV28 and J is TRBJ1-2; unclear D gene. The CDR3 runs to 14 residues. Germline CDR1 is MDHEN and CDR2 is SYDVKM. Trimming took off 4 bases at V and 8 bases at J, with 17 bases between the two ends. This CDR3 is CASSSMRRRSGYTF. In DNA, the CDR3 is TGTGCCAGCAGTTCGATGCGGCGTCGATCGGGCTACACCTTC.

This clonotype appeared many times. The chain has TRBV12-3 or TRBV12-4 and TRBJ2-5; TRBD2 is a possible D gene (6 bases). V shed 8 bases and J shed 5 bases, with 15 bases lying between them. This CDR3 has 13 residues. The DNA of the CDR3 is TGTGCCAGCTCCAGGACTATTGCGGAGACCCAGTACTTC. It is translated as CASSRTIAETQYF.

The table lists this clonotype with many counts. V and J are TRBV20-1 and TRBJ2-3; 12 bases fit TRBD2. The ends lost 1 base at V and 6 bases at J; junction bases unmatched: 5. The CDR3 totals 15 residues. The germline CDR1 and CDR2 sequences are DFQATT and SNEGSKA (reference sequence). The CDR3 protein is CSARGLAGVGDTQYF. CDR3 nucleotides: TGCAGTGCTAGAGGACTAGCGGGAGTGGGGGATACGCAGTATTTT.

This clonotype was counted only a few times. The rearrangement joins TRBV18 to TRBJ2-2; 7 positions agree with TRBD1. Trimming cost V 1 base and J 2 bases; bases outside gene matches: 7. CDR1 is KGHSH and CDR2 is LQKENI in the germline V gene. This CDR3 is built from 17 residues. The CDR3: CASSPRLQGQNTGELFF. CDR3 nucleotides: TGTGCCAGCTCACCACGTCTACAGGGGCAAAACACCGGGGAGCTGTTTTTT.

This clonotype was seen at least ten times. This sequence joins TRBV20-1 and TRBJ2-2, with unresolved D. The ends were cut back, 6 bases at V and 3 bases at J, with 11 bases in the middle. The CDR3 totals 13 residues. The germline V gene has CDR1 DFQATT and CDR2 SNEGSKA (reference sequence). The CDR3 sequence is CSAELVHTGELFF. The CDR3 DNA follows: TGCAGTGCGGAGCTAGTTCACACCGGGGAGCTGTTTTTT.

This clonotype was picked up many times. The CDR3 region has the DNA TGTGCCAGCAGCCAGACAGCCATGAACACTGAAGCTTTCTTT. Translating it yields CASSQTAMNTEAFF. The chain joins TRBV6-1 to TRBJ1-1, with D tentatively TRBD1 (5 bases). The V end was cut by 6 bases, the J end by 0 bases, with 11 bases between. Germline CDR1 is MNHNS and CDR2 is SASEGT. The CDR3 is 14 amino acids.

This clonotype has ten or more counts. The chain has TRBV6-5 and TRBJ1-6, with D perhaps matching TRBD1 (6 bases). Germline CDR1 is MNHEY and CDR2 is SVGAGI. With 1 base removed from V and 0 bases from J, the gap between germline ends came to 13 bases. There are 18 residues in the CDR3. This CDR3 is CASSYLDSRISYNSPLHF. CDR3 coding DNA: TGTGCCAGCAGTTACTTGGACAGTCGGATCTCCTATAATTCACCCCTCCACTTT.

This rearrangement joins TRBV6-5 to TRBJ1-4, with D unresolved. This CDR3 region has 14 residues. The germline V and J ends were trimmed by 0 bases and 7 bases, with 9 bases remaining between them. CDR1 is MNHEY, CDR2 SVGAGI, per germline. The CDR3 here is CASSYSNGGEKLFF. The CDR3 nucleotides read TGTGCCAGCAGTTACTCTAATGGCGGTGAAAAACTGTTTTTT.

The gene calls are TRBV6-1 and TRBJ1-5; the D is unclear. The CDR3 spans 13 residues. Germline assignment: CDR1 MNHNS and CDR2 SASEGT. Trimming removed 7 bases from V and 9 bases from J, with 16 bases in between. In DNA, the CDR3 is TGTGCCAGCACCGAAAGTTGGGTATCGCCCCAGCATTTT. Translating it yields CASTESWVSPQHF.

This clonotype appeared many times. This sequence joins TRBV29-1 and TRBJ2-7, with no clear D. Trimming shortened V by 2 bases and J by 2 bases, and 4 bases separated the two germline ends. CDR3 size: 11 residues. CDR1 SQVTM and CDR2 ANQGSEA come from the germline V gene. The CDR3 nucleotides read TGCAGCGTTGAACAGGCCTACGAGCAGTACTTC. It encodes CSVEQAYEQYF.